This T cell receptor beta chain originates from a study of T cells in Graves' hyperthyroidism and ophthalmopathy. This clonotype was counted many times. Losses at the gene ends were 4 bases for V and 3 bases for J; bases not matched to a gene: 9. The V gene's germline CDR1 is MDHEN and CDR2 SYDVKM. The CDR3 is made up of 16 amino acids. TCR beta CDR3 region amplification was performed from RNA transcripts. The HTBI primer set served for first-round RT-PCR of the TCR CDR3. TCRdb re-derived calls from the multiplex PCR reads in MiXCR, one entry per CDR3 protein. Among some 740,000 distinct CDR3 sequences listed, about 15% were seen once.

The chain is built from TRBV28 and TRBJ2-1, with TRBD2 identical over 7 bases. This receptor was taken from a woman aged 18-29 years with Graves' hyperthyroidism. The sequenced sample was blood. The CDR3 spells CASSSRLAMYYNEQFF. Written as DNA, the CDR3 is TGTGCCAGCAGTTCTCGACTAGCTATGTACTACAATGAGCAGTTCTTC.